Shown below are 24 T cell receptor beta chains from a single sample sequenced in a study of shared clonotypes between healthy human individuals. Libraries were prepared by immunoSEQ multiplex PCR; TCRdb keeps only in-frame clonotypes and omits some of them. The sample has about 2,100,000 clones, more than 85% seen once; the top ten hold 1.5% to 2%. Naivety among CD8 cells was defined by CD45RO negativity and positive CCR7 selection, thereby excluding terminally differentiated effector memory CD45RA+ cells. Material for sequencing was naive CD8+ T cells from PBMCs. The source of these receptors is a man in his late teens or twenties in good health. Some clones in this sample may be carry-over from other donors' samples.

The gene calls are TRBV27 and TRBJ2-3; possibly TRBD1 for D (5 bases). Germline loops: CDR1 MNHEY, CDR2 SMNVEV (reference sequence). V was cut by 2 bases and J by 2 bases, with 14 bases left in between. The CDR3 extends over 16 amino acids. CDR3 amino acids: CASSLTRRAPTDTQYF. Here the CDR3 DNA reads TGTGCCAGCAGTTTAACCCGCAGGGCACCCACAGATACGCAGTATTTT.

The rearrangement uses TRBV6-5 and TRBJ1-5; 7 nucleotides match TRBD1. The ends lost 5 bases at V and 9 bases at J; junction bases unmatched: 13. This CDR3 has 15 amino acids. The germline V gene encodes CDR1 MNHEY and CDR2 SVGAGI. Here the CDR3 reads CASSINRGGIGPQHF. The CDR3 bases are TGTGCCAGCAGTATCAACAGGGGTGGGATAGGGCCCCAGCATTTT.

CDR3 coding DNA: TGCGCCAGCAGCCCCGGACAGACCTATCACGAGCAGTACTTC. It translates to CASSPGQTYHEQYF. The V call is TRBV5-1, the J call TRBJ2-7; a possible D gene is TRBD1 (6 bases). Trimming left V 4 bases short and J 5 bases short, with 16 bases between. This CDR3 contains 14 residues. Germline values: CDR1 SGHRS, CDR2 YFSETQ.

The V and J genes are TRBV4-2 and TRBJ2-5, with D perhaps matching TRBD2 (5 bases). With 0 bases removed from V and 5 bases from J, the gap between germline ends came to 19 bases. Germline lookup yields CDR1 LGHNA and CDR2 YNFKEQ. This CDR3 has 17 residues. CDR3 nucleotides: TGTGCCAGCAGCCAAGATAGAGGAGAGGGAGTGGCGGAGACCCAGTACTTC. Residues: CASSQDRGEGVAETQYF.

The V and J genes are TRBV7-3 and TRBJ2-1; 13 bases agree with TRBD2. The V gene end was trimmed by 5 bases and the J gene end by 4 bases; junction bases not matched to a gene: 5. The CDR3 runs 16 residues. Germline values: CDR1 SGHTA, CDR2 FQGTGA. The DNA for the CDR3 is TGTGCCAGCAGCGAACCGGGACTAGCGGGGTACAATGAGCAGTTCTTC. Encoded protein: CASSEPGLAGYNEQFF. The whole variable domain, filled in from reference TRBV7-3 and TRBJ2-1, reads GAGVSQTPSNKVTEKGKYVELRCDPISGHTALYWYRQSLGQGPEFLIYFQGTGAADDSGLPNDRFFAVRPEGSVSTLKIQRTERGDSAVYLCASSEPGLAGYNEQFFGPGTRLTVL.

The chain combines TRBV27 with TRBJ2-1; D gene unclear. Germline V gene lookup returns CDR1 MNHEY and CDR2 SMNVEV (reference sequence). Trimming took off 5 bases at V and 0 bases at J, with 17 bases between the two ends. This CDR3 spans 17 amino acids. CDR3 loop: CASSPTVRVSSYNEQFF. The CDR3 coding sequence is TGTGCCAGCAGTCCCACCGTGCGAGTCAGCTCCTACAATGAGCAGTTCTTC.

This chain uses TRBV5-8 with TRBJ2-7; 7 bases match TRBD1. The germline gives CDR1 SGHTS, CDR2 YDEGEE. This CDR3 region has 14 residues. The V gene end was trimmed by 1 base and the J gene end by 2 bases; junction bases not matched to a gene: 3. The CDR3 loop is CASSLRQGPYEQYF. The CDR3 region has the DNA TGTGCCAGCAGCTTGCGACAGGGTCCCTACGAGCAGTACTTC.

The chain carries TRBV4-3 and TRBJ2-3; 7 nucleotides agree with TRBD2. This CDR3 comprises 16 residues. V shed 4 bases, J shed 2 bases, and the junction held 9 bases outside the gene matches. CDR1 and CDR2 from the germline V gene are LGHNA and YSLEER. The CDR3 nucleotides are TGCGCCAGCAGCCGAGAGGCCCTAGCGGACACAGATACGCAGTATTTT. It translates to CASSREALADTDTQYF.

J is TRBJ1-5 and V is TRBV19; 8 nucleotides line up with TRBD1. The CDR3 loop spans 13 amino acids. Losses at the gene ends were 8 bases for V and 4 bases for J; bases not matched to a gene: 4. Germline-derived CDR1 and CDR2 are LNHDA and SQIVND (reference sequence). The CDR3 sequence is CASETGGNQPQHF. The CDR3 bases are TGTGCCAGTGAAACAGGGGGGAATCAGCCCCAGCATTTT. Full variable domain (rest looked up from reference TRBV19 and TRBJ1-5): DGGITQSPKYLFRKEGQNVTLSCEQNLNHDAMYWYRQDPGQGLRLIYYSQIVNDFQKGDIAEGYSVSREKKESFPLTVTSAQKNPTAFYLCASETGGNQPQHFGDGTRLSIL.

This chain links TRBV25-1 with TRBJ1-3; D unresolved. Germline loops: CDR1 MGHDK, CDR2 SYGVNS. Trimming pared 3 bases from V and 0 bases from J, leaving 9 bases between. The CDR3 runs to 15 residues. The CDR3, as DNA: TGTGCCAGCAGTGACATTACGAGCTCTGGAAACACCATATATTTT. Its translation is CASSDITSSGNTIYF.

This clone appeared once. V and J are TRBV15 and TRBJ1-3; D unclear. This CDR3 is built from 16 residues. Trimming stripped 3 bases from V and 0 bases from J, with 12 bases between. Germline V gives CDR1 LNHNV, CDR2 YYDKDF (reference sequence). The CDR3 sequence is CATSSVDEISGNTIYF. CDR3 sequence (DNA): TGTGCCACCAGCAGCGTCGACGAAATCTCTGGAAACACCATATATTTT.

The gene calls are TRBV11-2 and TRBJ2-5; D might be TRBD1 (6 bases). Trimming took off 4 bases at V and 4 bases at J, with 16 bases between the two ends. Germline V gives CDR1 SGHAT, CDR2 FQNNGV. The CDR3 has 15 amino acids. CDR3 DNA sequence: TGTGCCAGCAGCTCCATCAGGGGCAAAGGAGAGACCCAGTACTTC. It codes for CASSSIRGKGETQYF.

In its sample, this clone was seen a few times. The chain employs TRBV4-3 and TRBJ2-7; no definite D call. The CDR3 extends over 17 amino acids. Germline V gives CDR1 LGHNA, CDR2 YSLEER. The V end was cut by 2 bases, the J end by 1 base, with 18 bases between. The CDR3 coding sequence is TGCGCCAGCAGCCAAAGCGTTGCGGTCGGGCGTTCCTACGAGCAGTACTTC. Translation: CASSQSVAVGRSYEQYF.

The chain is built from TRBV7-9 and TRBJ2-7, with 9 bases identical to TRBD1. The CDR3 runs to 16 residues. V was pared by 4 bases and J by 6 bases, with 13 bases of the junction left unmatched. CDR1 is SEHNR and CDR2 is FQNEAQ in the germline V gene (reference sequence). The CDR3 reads CASSSKKDRGGSEQYF. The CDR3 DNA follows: TGTGCCAGCAGCTCCAAAAAGGACAGGGGAGGCAGCGAGCAGTACTTC.

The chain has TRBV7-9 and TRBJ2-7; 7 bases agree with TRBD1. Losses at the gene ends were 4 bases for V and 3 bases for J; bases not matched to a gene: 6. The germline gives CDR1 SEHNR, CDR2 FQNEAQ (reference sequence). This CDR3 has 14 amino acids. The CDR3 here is CASSYRQGVYEQYF. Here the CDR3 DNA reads TGTGCCAGCAGCTACAGACAGGGCGTCTACGAGCAGTACTTC.

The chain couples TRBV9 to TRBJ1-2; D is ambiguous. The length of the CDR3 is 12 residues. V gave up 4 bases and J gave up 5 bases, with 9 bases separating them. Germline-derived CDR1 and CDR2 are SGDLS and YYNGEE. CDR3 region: CASSSGPYGYTF. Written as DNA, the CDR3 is TGTGCCAGCAGCTCAGGCCCTTATGGCTACACCTTC.

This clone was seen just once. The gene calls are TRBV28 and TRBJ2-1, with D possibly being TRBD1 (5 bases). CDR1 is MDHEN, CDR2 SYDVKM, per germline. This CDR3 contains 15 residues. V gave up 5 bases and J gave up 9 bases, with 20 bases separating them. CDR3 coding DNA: TGTGCCAGCAGTCCGGCCCCCGGCAGGGATGCTGAGCAGTTCTTC. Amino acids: CASSPAPGRDAEQFF.

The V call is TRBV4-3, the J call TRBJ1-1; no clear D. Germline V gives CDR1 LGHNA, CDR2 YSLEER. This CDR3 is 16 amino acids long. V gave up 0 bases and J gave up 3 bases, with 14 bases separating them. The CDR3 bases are TGCGCCAGCAGCCAAGATAGCGGGGAAGGATACACTGAAGCTTTCTTT. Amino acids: CASSQDSGEGYTEAFF.

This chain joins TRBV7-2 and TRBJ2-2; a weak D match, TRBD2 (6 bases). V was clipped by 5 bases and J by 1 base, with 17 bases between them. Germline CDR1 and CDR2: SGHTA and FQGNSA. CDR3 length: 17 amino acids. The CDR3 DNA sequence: TGTGCCAGCAGCCACTTAGGGGACGGGGGGAACACCGGGGAGCTGTTTTTT. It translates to CASSHLGDGGNTGELFF. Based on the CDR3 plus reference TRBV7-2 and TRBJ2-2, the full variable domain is GAGVSQSPSNKVTEKGKDVELRCDPISGHTALYWYRQSLGQGLEFLIYFQGNSAPDKSGLPSDRFSAERTGGSVSTLTIQRTQQEDSAVYLCASSHLGDGGNTGELFFGEGSRLTVL.

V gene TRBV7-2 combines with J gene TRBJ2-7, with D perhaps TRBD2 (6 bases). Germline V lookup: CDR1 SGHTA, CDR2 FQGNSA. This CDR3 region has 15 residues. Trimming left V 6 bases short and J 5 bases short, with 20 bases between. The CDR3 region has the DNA TGTGCCAGCAGATCTTGGCGGGGCGATTTGGACGAGCAGTACTTC. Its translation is CASRSWRGDLDEQYF.

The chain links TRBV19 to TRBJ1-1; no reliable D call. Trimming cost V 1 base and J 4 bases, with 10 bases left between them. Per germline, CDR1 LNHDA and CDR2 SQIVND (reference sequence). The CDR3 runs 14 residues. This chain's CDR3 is CASSIGERRTEAFF. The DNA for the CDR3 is TGTGCCAGTAGTATAGGGGAGAGGCGCACTGAAGCTTTCTTT.

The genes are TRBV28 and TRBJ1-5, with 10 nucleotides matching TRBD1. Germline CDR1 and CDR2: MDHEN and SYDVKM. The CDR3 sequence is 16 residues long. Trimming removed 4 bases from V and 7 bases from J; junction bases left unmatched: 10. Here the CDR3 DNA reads TGTGCCAGCAGTTACTACCGGACAGGGGGAAGCCAGCCCCAGCATTTT. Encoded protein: CASSYYRTGGSQPQHF. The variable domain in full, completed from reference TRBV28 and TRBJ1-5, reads DVKVTQSSRYLVKRTGEKVFLECVQDMDHENMFWYRQDPGLGLRLIYFSYDVKMKEKGDIPEGYSVSREKKERFSLILESASTNQTSMYLCASSYYRTGGSQPQHFGDGTRLSIL.

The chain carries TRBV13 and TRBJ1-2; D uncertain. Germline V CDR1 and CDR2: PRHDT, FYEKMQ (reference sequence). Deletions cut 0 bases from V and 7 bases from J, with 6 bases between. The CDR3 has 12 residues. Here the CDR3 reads CASSLGTSGYTF. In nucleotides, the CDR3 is TGTGCCAGCAGCTTAGGTACAAGTGGCTACACCTTC.

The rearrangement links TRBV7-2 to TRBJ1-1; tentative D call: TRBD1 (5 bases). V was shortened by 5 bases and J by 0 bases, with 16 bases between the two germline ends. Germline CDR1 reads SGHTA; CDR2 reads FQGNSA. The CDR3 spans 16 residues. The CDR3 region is CASSAPPEGMNTEAFF. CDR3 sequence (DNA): TGTGCCAGCAGCGCCCCCCCTGAGGGGATGAACACTGAAGCTTTCTTT.